This T cell receptor beta chain is drawn from a study of blood T cell repertoires in COVID-19. In terms of age and location, participants ranged from roughly 18 to 100 years and lived in 24 US areas. The study recruited exposed participants who had met a COVID-19 case within 2 weeks before entry. Germline V CDR1 and CDR2: MNHEY, SVGAGI. The CDR3 covers 14 residues. Trimming removed 8 bases at V and 9 bases at J, with 22 bases between. Method: immunoSEQ multiplex PCR; TCRdb's copy keeps in-frame clones and lacks some. The sample has about 200,000 clones; 75% to 90% are singletons. The chain couples TRBV6-5 to TRBJ1-2, with D perhaps TRBD1 (6 bases). Sequences were obtained from PBMCs or T cells enriched from blood (not recorded which). The TCR comes from a woman under 40 who had been exposed to COVID-19. The CDR3 loop reads CASATNGGRYRYTF. CDR3 coding DNA: TGTGCCAGCGCCACTAACGGGGGGCGTTATCGCTACACCTTC.